This T cell receptor (beta chain) came from a study of blood T cell repertoires in COVID-19. Across the whole study: The United States, Italy and Spain provided the acute and convalescent COVID-19 samples. PBMCs, B-cell-depleted T cells, or T cells provided the cDNA or gDNA that made up the material.

Original data processing: Amplification from reference gene primers served as the basis for estimated nucleated cell counts. Assay: immunoSEQ multiplex PCR; the TCRdb copy retains only in-frame clones and omits some. D and trimming come from the DNA, and the V and J calls and clone size come from that table. The data hold 35,000 to 45,000 clones, with roughly 90% observed a single time. This CDR3 has 16 residues. The V gene's germline CDR1 is GTSNPN and CDR2 SVGIG (reference sequence). V shed 0 bases and J shed 8 bases, with 22 bases lying between them. The source material was peripheral blood. The chain is built from TRBV30 and TRBJ1-2; D is perhaps TRBD1 (6 bases). The receptor was isolated from a human donor in a cohort sampled during active COVID-19. CDR3 region: CAWSVGGGGLSWGYTF. DNA of the CDR3: TGTGCCTGGAGTGTAGGCGGCGGGGGCCTATCCTGGGGCTACACCTTC.